A single sample is the source of the 13 T cell receptor beta chains below, sequenced in a study of shared clonotypes between healthy human individuals. The assay was immunoSEQ multiplex PCR, and TCRdb's table has in-frame clones only and misses some. In the table there are about half a million clones, approximately 71% of which are singletons. Sequenced material: PBMCs. The receptor set was obtained from a woman aged 40 to 49 in good health. Some clones in this sample may be carry-over from other donors' samples.

The chain is built from TRBV4-2 and TRBJ2-3; the D call may be TRBD1 or TRBD2 (5 bases each). The CDR3 runs to 16 residues. Germline-derived CDR1 and CDR2 are LGHNA and YNFKEQ. Trimming removed 0 bases at V and 3 bases at J, with 13 bases between. This CDR3 reads CASSQEGDGRTDTQYF. In nucleotides, the CDR3 is TGTGCCAGCAGCCAAGAGGGGGACGGACGAACAGATACGCAGTATTTT.

This sequence joins TRBV10-3 and TRBJ2-7; the D call may be TRBD1 or TRBD2 (5 bases each). Trimming removed 0 bases from V and 7 bases from J, with 10 bases in between. Germline CDR1 reads ENHRY; CDR2 reads SYGVKD. This CDR3 is 13 amino acids long. The CDR3 DNA reads as TGTGCCATCAGTGAGTCGGGGGAGAGGGAGCAGTACTTC. Encoded protein: CAISESGEREQYF.

This clone came up many times. The genes are TRBV27 and TRBJ1-4; tentative D call: TRBD1 (5 bases). Trimming took 6 bases from V and 6 from J, leaving 11 bases between them. The V gene's germline CDR1 is MNHEY and CDR2 SMNVEV (reference sequence). This CDR3 is 13 amino acids long. This CDR3 is CASSPSTDEKLFF. In DNA, the CDR3 is TGTGCCAGCAGCCCCTCGACAGATGAAAAACTGTTTTTT.

The chain combines TRBV5-4 with TRBJ2-1, with D unresolved. CDR3 size: 13 residues. In germline, CDR1 is SGHNT, CDR2 YYREEE (reference sequence). The V gene lost 2 bases and the J gene lost 7 bases, with 10 bases spanning the gap. The CDR3 DNA is TGTGCCAGCAGCTTAGATGAGAGGAATGAGCAGTTCTTC. This sequence encodes CASSLDERNEQFF.

V and J are TRBV27 and TRBJ1-1; 8 nucleotides match TRBD1. Germline V gives CDR1 MNHEY, CDR2 SMNVEV (reference sequence). The ends lost 0 bases at V and 11 bases at J; junction bases unmatched: 11. The CDR3 runs to 15 residues. The CDR3 loop is CASSLSYGQGLRAFF. The CDR3 coding sequence is TGTGCCAGCAGTTTATCGTACGGACAGGGTTTACGCGCTTTCTTT.

V gene TRBV5-1 combines with J gene TRBJ2-5, with D hard to call. CDR3 length: 14 amino acids. Trimming removed 0 bases at V and 4 bases at J, with 10 bases between. Looked up from germline, CDR1 is SGHRS and CDR2 is YFSETQ. The CDR3 region has the DNA TGCGCCAGCAGCTTGGACTGGAGAGTAGAGACCCAGTACTTC. It codes for CASSLDWRVETQYF.

Details on this clone: Being one base from a much bigger clone, this may be a read error. The chain is built from TRBV28 and TRBJ1-2, with TRBD1 identical over 8 bases. The CDR3 is 14 amino acids. Germline loops: CDR1 MDHEN, CDR2 SYDVKM. CDR3 coding DNA: TGTGCCAGCAGTATTCCGGGACAGGCGTATGGCCACACCTTC. It codes for CASSIPGQAYGHTF.

This clone was recorded once. The V and J genes are TRBV2 and TRBJ2-1; D gene uncertain. Deletions cut 3 bases from V and 7 bases from J, with 13 bases between. Germline V lookup: CDR1 SNHLY, CDR2 FYNNEI. The CDR3 spans 14 residues. CDR3 bases: TGTGCCAGCAGTGACAGCACACAGCAGAATGAGCAGTTCTTC. Translating gives CASSDSTQQNEQFF.

This sequence joins TRBV10-3 and TRBJ1-1; D is undetermined. The CDR3 extends over 15 amino acids. CDR1 and CDR2 from the germline V gene are ENHRY and SYGVKD. Trimming removed 0 bases at V and 1 base at J, with 9 bases between. This CDR3 is CAISESANTNTEAFF. CDR3 DNA sequence: TGTGCCATCAGTGAGTCGGCTAACACGAACACTGAAGCTTTCTTT.

This clone was recorded a few times. The V call is TRBV19, the J call TRBJ2-7; D gene unclear. V gave up 1 base and J gave up 3 bases, with 1 base separating them. Germline CDR1 and CDR2: LNHDA and SQIVND (reference sequence). This CDR3 spans 11 amino acids. For the CDR3, the DNA is TGTGCCAGTAGTATAGGCTACGAGCAGTACTTC. Translating it yields CASSIGYEQYF.

This clone was recorded many times. Other DNA sequences of this sample code for an identical CDR3. This rearrangement joins TRBV5-1 to TRBJ2-4; a possible D gene is TRBD2 (6 bases). The CDR3 covers 14 residues. Trimming removed 0 bases from V and 7 bases from J, with 11 bases in between. Germline values: CDR1 SGHRS, CDR2 YFSETQ. The DNA of the CDR3 is TGCGCCAGCAGCTTGGCGGGGGAAGAGAACATTCAGTACTTC. Its translation is CASSLAGEENIQYF.

The chain links TRBV19 to TRBJ1-2; D ambiguous. Germline V CDR1 and CDR2: LNHDA, SQIVND (reference sequence). The V end was cut by 3 bases, the J end by 2 bases, with 10 bases between. The CDR3 has 14 residues. DNA of the CDR3: TGTGCCAGTAGTATGGGCAGAGGAAACTATGGCTACACCTTC. It yields the protein CASSMGRGNYGYTF.

The count of this clone is one. The rearrangement links TRBV6-1 to TRBJ1-1; 7 bases are a match to TRBD1. Germline V gene sequence: CDR1 MNHNS, CDR2 SASEGT. The CDR3 is 15 amino acids. Trimming removed 8 bases from V and 5 bases from J; junction bases left unmatched: 14. The CDR3 DNA reads as TGTGCCAGCGAGGCCGAGGGGAGGGGGCAGACTGAAGCTTTCTTT. Protein product: CASEAEGRGQTEAFF.